A selection of T cell receptor beta chains follows, all from one sample in a study of response to subunit inactivated influenza vaccine. TCRdb independently ran MiXCR on the RT-PCR reads; one entry per CDR3 protein. The sample has about 500,000 distinct CDR3 sequences; 15% to 20% are singletons. The sample was CD4+ T cells sorted from PBMCs, taken around 25 months after vaccination. These receptors were taken from a man aged 45-69 years who received an inactivated influenza vaccine. The CDR3 runs from the conserved cysteine through the conserved F or W. Fields, in order: V gene, J gene, CDR3 protein.

v_call: TRBV14
j_call: TRBJ2-7
cdr3_aa: CASSPGTSGNYEQYF

v_call: TRBV20-1
j_call: TRBJ1-5
cdr3_aa: CSAIGTVSAQHF

v_call: TRBV6-2/TRBV6-3
j_call: TRBJ2-5
cdr3_aa: CASSQSGSRMGTQYF

v_call: TRBV27
j_call: TRBJ2-7
cdr3_aa: CASSLGDRVAEQYF

v_call: TRBV18
j_call: TRBJ2-1
cdr3_aa: CASSPSRGNEQFF

v_call: TRBV7-7
j_call: TRBJ2-5
cdr3_aa: CASSFSFSAETQYF

v_call: TRBV7-2
j_call: TRBJ2-4
cdr3_aa: CASSLALTGAYKNIQYF

v_call: TRBV18
j_call: TRBJ1-2
cdr3_aa: CASSPTSGSYTF

v_call: TRBV6-2/TRBV6-3
j_call: TRBJ1-2
cdr3_aa: CASSSTSGYTF

v_call: TRBV5-1
j_call: TRBJ2-1
cdr3_aa: CASSLDPGGISYNEQFF

v_call: TRBV10-3
j_call: TRBJ2-5
cdr3_aa: CAISDSSKTQETQYF

v_call: TRBV19
j_call: TRBJ2-1
cdr3_aa: CASSKGLAGGVPPYNEQFF

v_call: TRBV7-8
j_call: TRBJ2-3
cdr3_aa: CASSSQTRGTDTQYF

v_call: TRBV28
j_call: TRBJ1-2
cdr3_aa: CASRPPSRDYGYTF

v_call: TRBV29-1
j_call: TRBJ2-1
cdr3_aa: CSVDRDNNEQFF

v_call: TRBV3-1
j_call: TRBJ1-1
cdr3_aa: CASSLDSTRDTEAFF

v_call: TRBV7-9
j_call: TRBJ2-3
cdr3_aa: CASSLPRNTQYF

v_call: TRBV12-3/TRBV12-4
j_call: TRBJ1-4
cdr3_aa: CASSNYRGQVKLFF

v_call: TRBV6-1
j_call: TRBJ2-6
cdr3_aa: CASSQGLSRVLTF

v_call: TRBV12-3/TRBV12-4
j_call: TRBJ1-4
cdr3_aa: CASSWGDEKLFF

v_call: TRBV14
j_call: TRBJ2-5
cdr3_aa: CASSPKKRTGFVEETQYF

v_call: TRBV27
j_call: TRBJ2-1
cdr3_aa: CASRRWTSGNNEQFF

v_call: TRBV19
j_call: TRBJ2-5
cdr3_aa: CASSIQDQETQYF

v_call: TRBV12-3/TRBV12-4
j_call: TRBJ1-2
cdr3_aa: CASSRGYGYTF

v_call: TRBV7-8
j_call: TRBJ1-2
cdr3_aa: CASSKDGTDYGYTF

v_call: TRBV4-2
j_call: TRBJ1-1
cdr3_aa: CASSRDTGEAFF

v_call: TRBV12-3/TRBV12-4
j_call: TRBJ2-7
cdr3_aa: CASSLGQGAREQYF

v_call: TRBV20-1
j_call: TRBJ2-1
cdr3_aa: CSARSGGGASEQFF

v_call: TRBV5-1
j_call: TRBJ2-5
cdr3_aa: CASSLVMGETQYF

v_call: TRBV7-2
j_call: TRBJ2-1
cdr3_aa: CASSFRTSASHEQFF

v_call: TRBV7-2
j_call: TRBJ1-5
cdr3_aa: CASSSGPNQPQHF

v_call: TRBV3-1
j_call: TRBJ2-7
cdr3_aa: CASSQERRGTYEQYF

v_call: TRBV29-1
j_call: TRBJ2-1
cdr3_aa: CSVEVYVWSSGRVDEQFF

v_call: TRBV7-2
j_call: TRBJ1-1
cdr3_aa: CASSIRRDTEAFF

v_call: TRBV10-3
j_call: TRBJ2-7
cdr3_aa: CAISEPRRSDEQYF

v_call: TRBV12-3/TRBV12-4
j_call: TRBJ1-1
cdr3_aa: CASTNTGRVHNLMNTEAFF

v_call: TRBV12-3/TRBV12-4
j_call: TRBJ2-7
cdr3_aa: CASSSRVLGSYEQYF

v_call: TRBV7-3
j_call: TRBJ2-3
cdr3_aa: CASSTGTTDTQYF

v_call: TRBV3-1
j_call: TRBJ2-7
cdr3_aa: CASSHRRGEQYF

v_call: TRBV7-2
j_call: TRBJ2-3
cdr3_aa: CASSLTAKDTQYF

v_call: TRBV29-1
j_call: TRBJ2-3
cdr3_aa: CSVGTAPDTQYF

v_call: TRBV6-2/TRBV6-3
j_call: TRBJ1-5
cdr3_aa: CASSYVAGASNQPQHF

v_call: TRBV7-2
j_call: TRBJ1-4
cdr3_aa: CASSPQNSNNEKLFF

v_call: TRBV20-1
j_call: TRBJ2-3
cdr3_aa: CSAAAGRVADTQYF

v_call: TRBV11-2
j_call: TRBJ2-1
cdr3_aa: CASSPLSRAGGAGEQFF

v_call: TRBV5-6
j_call: TRBJ1-1
cdr3_aa: CASSKQVTEAFF

v_call: TRBV20-1
j_call: TRBJ2-7
cdr3_aa: CSGNSPGQGQQYF

v_call: TRBV7-2
j_call: TRBJ2-5
cdr3_aa: CASSFSGARETQYF

v_call: TRBV18
j_call: TRBJ1-4
cdr3_aa: CASSTRDLATNEKLFF

v_call: TRBV5-1
j_call: TRBJ2-5
cdr3_aa: CASSPTGDRAKTQYF

v_call: TRBV5-1
j_call: TRBJ2-5
cdr3_aa: CASSLESVAGETQYF